Below, 12 T cell receptor beta chains from the same sample are listed, as sequenced in a study of control samples from healthy donors and cancer patients. Profiled with immunoSEQ multiplex PCR; TCRdb holds only in-frame clones, not every one. The repertoire holds 110,000 to 150,000 clones, with roughly 94% as singletons. The sequencing input was PBMCs. Receptors were obtained from a man in his sixties with colorectal cancer.

This chain joins TRBV19 and TRBJ1-5, with 8 bases that match TRBD1. CDR3 length: 16 amino acids. Germline loops: CDR1 LNHDA, CDR2 SQIVND (reference sequence). The trim removed 4 bases at V and 3 bases at J, leaving 8 bases unmatched. This CDR3 is CASSTGQGAINQPQHF. CDR3 nucleotide sequence: TGTGCCAGTAGTACCGGACAGGGAGCTATCAATCAGCCCCAGCATTTT.

The rearrangement joins TRBV6-2 or TRBV6-3 to TRBJ2-3; D possibly matches TRBD1 or TRBD2 (5 bases each). Per germline, CDR1 MNHEY and CDR2 SVGEGT. CDR3 length equals 15 residues. V lost 3 bases, J lost 5 bases, and 15 bases lay in between. The CDR3 loop is CASSYHRGPQDTQYF. As DNA, the CDR3 is TGTGCCAGCAGTTATCACCGGGGCCCACAAGATACGCAGTATTTT.

Here the CDR3 reads CASSSWTAGRNTIYF. The CDR3 region has the DNA TGTGCCAGCAGCTCGTGGACCGCCGGCCGAAACACCATATATTTT. V usage is TRBV5-5 and J usage is TRBJ1-3; D ambiguous. CDR1 is SGHKS, CDR2 YYEKEE, per germline (reference sequence). V was clipped by 3 bases and J by 5 bases, with 15 bases between them. This CDR3 has 15 amino acids.

This chain's CDR3 is CASSTPGRNTIYF. CDR3 coding DNA: TGTGCCAGCAGCACACCGGGGAGGAACACCATATATTTT. The rearrangement joins TRBV6-5 to TRBJ1-3, with unresolved D. The CDR3 spans 13 residues. Trimming pared 6 bases from V and 7 bases from J, leaving 13 bases between. Germline assignment: CDR1 MNHEY and CDR2 SVGAGI.

The J gene is TRBJ2-7, the V gene TRBV5-1; the D call may be TRBD1 or TRBD2 (5 bases each). This CDR3 has 16 amino acids. The germline CDR1 and CDR2 sequences are SGHRS and YFSETQ. V was trimmed by 0 bases and J by 0 bases, leaving 13 bases between them. The CDR3 reads CASSLGSGARSYEQYF. The CDR3 nucleotides read TGCGCCAGCAGCTTGGGGTCCGGGGCCCGCTCCTACGAGCAGTACTTC.

The chain joins TRBV27 to TRBJ1-1; 8 bases agree with TRBD1. The CDR3 loop spans 16 amino acids. Unmatched junction bases numbered 10, after V lost 5 bases and J lost 2 bases. Per germline, CDR1 MNHEY and CDR2 SMNVEV (reference sequence). Here the CDR3 DNA reads TGTGCCAGCAGTCCTTCACAGGGGGAAAGAAACACTGAAGCTTTCTTT. Its protein product is CASSPSQGERNTEAFF.

The chain employs TRBV7-2 and TRBJ1-1; D is uncertain. The CDR3 contains 13 residues. Germline loops: CDR1 SGHTA, CDR2 FQGNSA. V was trimmed by 5 bases and J by 3 bases, leaving 10 bases between them. The CDR3 loop is CASSKTYDTEAFF. For the CDR3, the DNA is TGTGCCAGCAGCAAGACCTACGACACTGAAGCTTTCTTT.

The chain employs TRBV6-5 and TRBJ2-7; 7 bases match TRBD2. J gave up 5 bases and V 6 bases, and 10 bases lay outside the gene matches. The CDR3 totals 14 residues. Germline loops: CDR1 MNHEY, CDR2 SVGAGI. In DNA form, the CDR3 reads TGTGCCAGCAGAGACTCCTGGGGGGGGGACGAGCAGTACTTC. This sequence encodes CASRDSWGGDEQYF.

The chain has TRBV19 and TRBJ1-1; 7 nucleotides align to TRBD1. Germline assignment: CDR1 LNHDA and CDR2 SQIVND (reference sequence). V dropped 3 bases and J dropped 0; count of bases not matched to a gene: 4. CDR3 length: 15 residues. CDR3 nucleotide sequence: TGTGCCAGTAGTATCCCAGGGGGGGTGAACACTGAAGCTTTCTTT. Its translation: CASSIPGGVNTEAFF.

The chain couples TRBV4-1 to TRBJ2-1; D may be TRBD1 (6 bases). The germline V and J ends were trimmed by 1 base and 0 bases, with 16 bases remaining between them. This CDR3 region has 18 residues. Germline CDR1 is MGHRA and CDR2 is YSYEKL. The DNA for the CDR3 is TGCGCCAGCAGCCAAGGGCAGGGGAAGGGGAGCTCCTACAATGAGCAGTTCTTC. It yields the protein CASSQGQGKGSSYNEQFF.

The chain is built from TRBV30 and TRBJ1-2; TRBD1 might be the D (5 bases). Per germline, CDR1 GTSNPN and CDR2 SVGIG (reference sequence). V was cut by 1 base and J by 4 bases, with 7 bases left in between. CDR3 size: 12 residues. CDR3: CAWSGTFYGYTF. The CDR3 nucleotides read TGTGCCTGGAGTGGGACATTCTATGGCTACACCTTC.

The chain recombines TRBV5-1 with TRBJ1-1, with D unresolved. Trimming took off 5 bases at V and 4 bases at J, with 15 bases between the two ends. The CDR3 totals 14 residues. Germline CDR1 reads SGHRS; CDR2 reads YFSETQ. The CDR3 region is CASRASTPATEAFF. The CDR3 nucleotides read TGCGCCAGCAGGGCCTCAACGCCGGCCACTGAAGCTTTCTTT.